Listed here are 32 T cell receptor beta chains from one sample, sequenced in a study of tumor-infiltrating lymphocytes in primary liver carcinoma. Out of unsorted whole blood came the blood RNA, and germline DNA was extracted as well. Using a constant-region primer together with ProtoScript II reverse transcriptase, TCR beta cDNA was made from 500 ng of total RNA. Amplification in three nested multiplex PCR rounds with slightly modified ARM-PCR gave rise to TCR beta libraries. In the first two PCR rounds, TRBV1-TRBV30 forward primers were paired with a C-beta reverse primer, and each round lasted around 10 cycles. TCRdb reanalysed the multiplex PCR reads using MiXCR and keeps one entry per CDR3 protein. The sample shows about 330,000 distinct CDR3 sequences, less than 65% of them seen only once. The specimen sequenced was peripheral blood. These receptors were collected from a man aged 40-55 years with primary liver carcinoma and hepatitis B virus infection.

For this clonotype: The junction and the germline gene differ at one end; a read error may be behind it. The rearrangement joins TRBV11-3 to TRBJ2-2; D gene uncertain. Germline V gene data show CDR1 as SGHNT and CDR2 as YENEEA. This CDR3 comprises 13 residues. CDR3 loop: CASNLAATGELFF. CDR3 coding DNA: TGTGCCAGCAACTTAGCAGCCACCGGGGAGCTGTTTTTT.

The sample holds a few counts of this clonotype. A much larger clone differs by one base, so this may be a read error. The V gene is TRBV6-6, the J gene TRBJ2-1; D is unresolved. CDR3 length: 12 amino acids. CDR1 and CDR2 (germline): MNHNY, SVGAGI (reference sequence). The CDR3 DNA reads as TGTGTCAGCAGTTCTGTAGCAATTGAGCAGTTCTTC. Residues: CVSSSVAIEQFF.

The V and J genes are TRBV6-5 and TRBJ1-5, with D unclear. This CDR3 comprises 13 residues. V was clipped by 4 bases and J by 3 bases, with 7 bases between them. Germline CDR1 reads MNHEY; CDR2 reads SVGAGI. This CDR3 is CASSSNTNQPQHF. CDR3 in DNA: TGTGCCAGCAGTTCTAATACCAATCAGCCCCAGCATTTT.

This clonotype was observed many times. The rearrangement uses TRBV28 and TRBJ2-1, with TRBD1 matching 9 bases. The CDR3 runs 15 residues. J gave up 4 bases and V 2 bases, and 3 bases lay outside the gene matches. Per the germline V gene, CDR1 is MDHEN and CDR2 is SYDVKM. CDR3 sequence reads: CASSLEDRGYNEQFF. CDR3 nucleotide sequence: TGTGCCAGCAGTTTAGAGGACAGGGGATACAATGAGCAGTTCTTC.

This clonotype has a count of ten or more. The chain has TRBV12-3 or TRBV12-4 and TRBJ2-4; D is perhaps TRBD1 (5 bases). With 3 bases removed from V and 7 bases from J, the gap between germline ends came to 7 bases. CDR3 length: 12 amino acids. CDR3 nucleotides: TGTGCCAGCAGTTTTGACAGTAACATTCAGTACTTC. Amino acid sequence: CASSFDSNIQYF.

Turning to this clonotype: Sequence at one end of the junction differs from germline and may be a read error. The chain links TRBV6-6 to TRBJ1-1; weak D call: TRBD1 (5 bases). There are 16 residues in the CDR3. Germline-derived CDR1 and CDR2 are MNHNY and SVGAGI (reference sequence). The CDR3: CASNYGAGEANTEAFF. The CDR3 DNA sequence: TGTGCCAGCAATTACGGGGCGGGCGAGGCGAACACTGAAGCTTTCTTT.

This clonotype was recorded a few times. Written as DNA, the CDR3 is TGTGCTGGCAGCCAAATACTTGTGACAGGGGATTCCCCCGGGGAGCTGTTTTTT. It is translated as CAGSQILVTGDSPGELFF. V is TRBV4-2 and J is TRBJ2-2; the match to TRBD1 covers 8 bases. This CDR3 comprises 18 residues. CDR1 is LGHNA and CDR2 is YNFKEQ in the germline V gene.

Remarks on this clonotype: The final CDR3 position lacks the conserved phenylalanine or tryptophan, pointing to a likely read error. DNA for the CDR3: TGCGCCAGCAGCCAAGTAGCGGGCGGCACAGATACTCAGTATCTT. Its translation is CASSQVAGGTDTQYL. The chain recombines TRBV4-3 with TRBJ2-3; TRBD2 agrees at 7 bases. The V gene's germline CDR1 is LGHNA and CDR2 YSLEER. CDR3 length: 15 amino acids.

The chain uses TRBV6-5 and TRBJ2-7; no definite D call. Trimming cost V 4 bases and J 6 bases, with 7 bases left between them. The CDR3 has 11 amino acids. Germline V gene lookup returns CDR1 MNHEY and CDR2 SVGAGI. CDR3 coding DNA: TGTGCCAGCAGTTCGGGTCGCGAGCAGTACTTC. Protein sequence: CASSSGREQYF.

As to this clonotype: With a much larger clone just one base away, this may be a read error. V and J are TRBV29-1 and TRBJ1-6; D gene unclear. Trimming cost V 7 bases and J 7 bases, with 11 bases left between them. The CDR3 totals 12 residues. Germline lookup yields CDR1 SQVTM and CDR2 ANQGSEA. This chain's CDR3 is CSAEQPNSPLHF. CDR3 nucleotides: TGCAGCGCGGAACAGCCGAATTCACCCCTCCACTTT.

Comments on this clonotype: This clone may be a read error of a much larger clone one base away. This sequence joins TRBV4-3 and TRBJ2-2, with D unresolved. Between the trimmed V and J ends, which lost 2 bases and 7 bases, there was a span of 14 bases. Germline CDR1 LGHNA, CDR2 YSLEER. CDR3 size: 15 residues. CDR3 protein: CASSQYFGRSGELFF. The CDR3 DNA reads TGCGCCAGCAGCCAATATTTCGGCCGGAGCGGGGAGCTGTTTTTT.

J is TRBJ1-5 and V is TRBV5-5, with a weak D call TRBD1 (5 bases). In germline, CDR1 is SGHKS, CDR2 YYEKEE (reference sequence). The CDR3 length is 15 residues. The CDR3, as DNA: TGTACTAGCAGCGTCGACAGCTATAGCAATCAGCCCCAGCATTTT. This translates into CTSSVDSYSNQPQHF.

Comments on this clonotype: A much larger clone differs by one base, so this may be a read error. The chain couples TRBV6-6 to TRBJ2-5, with no clear D. The CDR3 loop spans 11 amino acids. Germline-derived CDR1 and CDR2 are MNHNY and SVGAGI (reference sequence). CDR3 DNA: TGTGCCAGCAGTCAGAAAGAGACCCAGTGCTTC. Amino acids: CASSQKETQCF.

Notes on this clonotype: The junction does not match germline at one end; this may be a read error. The chain recombines TRBV11-2 with TRBJ2-7, with TRBD2 as a possible D gene (5 bases). The CDR3 is 14 residues long. CDR1 SGHAT and CDR2 FQNNGV come from the germline V gene. In DNA, the CDR3 is TGTGCCAGCAGAAAGAGGGCAGGTCCAGACGAGCAGCACTTC. Amino acid sequence: CASRKRAGPDEQHF.

J is TRBJ2-7 and V is TRBV12-3 or TRBV12-4; no reliable D call. CDR3 length: 13 residues. Trimming left V 8 bases short and J 0 bases short, with 11 bases between. CDR3 sequence: CASSLWSSYEQYF. DNA of the CDR3: TGTGCCAGCTCATTATGGAGCTCCTACGAGCAGTACTTC.

As concerns this clonotype: The junction departs from germline at one end; a sequencing error may be responsible. The rearrangement links TRBV6-6 to TRBJ2-7, with D possibly matching TRBD2 (5 bases). Germline values: CDR1 MNHNY, CDR2 SVGAGI (reference sequence). This CDR3 region has 12 residues. The CDR3 loop reads CASRTQDYEQYF. CDR3 DNA: TGTGCCAGCAGAACACAAGACTACGAGCAGTACTTT.

To note about this clonotype: This may come from a read error, since a much larger clone is one base off. V gene TRBV6-6 combines with J gene TRBJ1-5; D is unclear. CDR1 is MNHNY and CDR2 is SVGAGI in the germline V gene (reference sequence). The ends were cut back, 0 bases at V and 15 bases at J, with 12 bases in the middle. This CDR3 is 12 amino acids long. In DNA, the CDR3 is TGTGCCAGCAGTTACTCTTCCCATTCTTGGCATTTT. Its translation: CASSYSSHSWHF.

The table lists this clonotype with many counts. The V gene is TRBV29-1, the J gene TRBJ1-2, with TRBD1 matching over 10 bases. The CDR3 has 16 residues. With 3 bases clipped from V and 2 bases from J, the junction kept 9 bases outside the gene matches. Germline V gives CDR1 SQVTM, CDR2 ANQGSEA. The CDR3 protein is CSVELGTGVRNYGYTF. The CDR3, as DNA: TGCAGCGTTGAGCTCGGGACAGGGGTGAGAAACTATGGCTACACCTTC. Full variable domain (rest looked up from reference TRBV29-1 and TRBJ1-2): SAVISQKPSRDICQRGTSLTIQCQVDSQVTMMFWYRQQPGQSLTLIATANQGSEATYESGFVIDKFPISRPNLTFSTLTVSNMSPEDSSIYLCSVELGTGVRNYGYTFGSGTRLTVV.

Written as DNA, the CDR3 is TGCAGCAAGGGACTCAGAGGGACTAGCGGGAACTACAATGAGCAGTTCTTC. Residues: CSKGLRGTSGNYNEQFF. The rearrangement links TRBV29-1 to TRBJ2-1; 13 bases fit TRBD2. CDR3 length: 17 residues. CDR1 is SQVTM, CDR2 ANQGSEA, per germline. V trimming: 8 bases; J trimming: 3 bases; junction bases outside the gene matches: 13.

This chain joins TRBV25-1 and TRBJ2-3; D remains ambiguous. The germline V gene encodes CDR1 MGHDK and CDR2 SYGVNS. This CDR3 is 15 amino acids long. V lost 0 bases and J lost 1, with 8 bases in between. DNA of the CDR3: TGTGCCAGCAGTGAATATGGCTGGGGCACAGATACGCAGTATTTT. As protein: CASSEYGWGTDTQYF.

The chain employs TRBV15 and TRBJ1-5, with 10 bases aligning to TRBD1. With V trimmed by 0 bases and J by 2 bases, 1 base remained unmatched. The germline V gene encodes CDR1 LNHNV and CDR2 YYDKDF (reference sequence). The CDR3 is 16 amino acids. Written as DNA, the CDR3 is TGTGCCACCAGCAGAGAGGGGACAGGGGGCAATCAGCCCCAGCATTTT. This sequence encodes CATSREGTGGNQPQHF.

This chain links TRBV11-2 with TRBJ2-2, with D possibly being TRBD2 (6 bases). The germline V and J ends were trimmed by 6 bases and 0 bases, with 17 bases remaining between them. The V gene's germline CDR1 is SGHAT and CDR2 FQNNGV. The CDR3 extends over 17 amino acids. DNA for the CDR3: TGTGCCAGCAGAAAAGGGGACTGGACGGCGAACACCGGGGAGCTGTTTTTT. Translation: CASRKGDWTANTGELFF.

The rearrangement links TRBV4-1 to TRBJ1-2; D remains ambiguous. This CDR3 contains 14 residues. Germline CDR1 is MGHRA and CDR2 is YSYEKL. V dropped 8 bases and J dropped 1 base, with 14 bases sitting between them. CDR3 DNA sequence: TGCGCCAGCTCCAGTGGGCCCTTTAACTATGGCTACACCTTC. Its protein is CASSSGPFNYGYTF.

Many counts were recorded for this clonotype. The V gene is TRBV29-1, the J gene TRBJ1-4; D not resolved. The CDR3 has 11 residues. Germline CDR1 reads SQVTM; CDR2 reads ANQGSEA. V was shortened by 4 bases and J by 4 bases, with 4 bases between the two germline ends. CDR3 amino acids: CSVVYNEKLFF. The CDR3 DNA sequence: TGCAGCGTTGTTTATAATGAAAAACTGTTTTTT.

The chain uses TRBV5-4 and TRBJ1-1; 7 bases map to TRBD1. The CDR3 is 14 amino acids. From germline, CDR1 is SGHNT and CDR2 YYREEE (reference sequence). J was trimmed by 4 bases and V by 2 bases; bases with no gene match: 5. CDR3 DNA sequence: TGTGCCAGCAGCTTAGGGACAGAAAGCACTGAAGCTTTCTTT. This sequence encodes CASSLGTESTEAFF.

This clonotype appeared many times. The chain couples TRBV11-2 to TRBJ2-1; 13 bases are a match to TRBD2. CDR3 size: 16 residues. Germline V CDR1 and CDR2: SGHAT, FQNNGV. V lost 3 bases, J lost 7 bases, and 6 bases stayed unmatched. The CDR3, as DNA: TGTGCCAGCAGCTTGACTAGCGGGAGGTCATCAAATGAGCAGTTCTTC. Its protein product is CASSLTSGRSSNEQFF.

On this clonotype itself: The junction departs from germline at one end; a sequencing error may be responsible. The chain links TRBV11-2 to TRBJ2-2; no definite D call. Germline V gene lookup returns CDR1 SGHAT and CDR2 FQNNGV. The CDR3 runs to 16 residues. This CDR3 is CVSSLKIWGMVGELFF. CDR3 in DNA: TGTGTCAGCAGCCTCAAAATCTGGGGAATGGTTGGGGAGCTGTTTTTT.

J is TRBJ2-5 and V is TRBV5-1; no clear D gene. The V gene's germline CDR1 is SGHRS and CDR2 YFSETQ. The CDR3 runs to 15 residues. Trimming left V 4 bases short and J 5 bases short, with 18 bases between. CDR3 nucleotides: TGCGCCAGCAGCCCAGCTGAGCTCGGGCGCGAGACCCAGTACTTC. This encodes CASSPAELGRETQYF.

This chain connects TRBV7-9 to TRBJ2-7, with D perhaps TRBD1 (5 bases). This CDR3 region has 14 residues. The V and J ends lost 7 bases and 0 bases respectively, with 13 bases between them. CDR1 is SEHNR and CDR2 is FQNEAQ in the germline V gene (reference sequence). The DNA for the CDR3 is TGTGCCAGCAAGAGGCAGGGCGACTCCTACGAGCAGTACTTC. It codes for CASKRQGDSYEQYF.

Regarding this clonotype: The junction does not match germline at one end; this may be a read error. This rearrangement joins TRBV11-2 to TRBJ2-7, with D possibly being TRBD1 (5 bases). CDR3 length equals 15 residues. Germline V gene lookup returns CDR1 SGHAT and CDR2 FQNNGV. CDR3 loop: CVSSLAGSGTYEQYF. CDR3 coding DNA: TGTGTCAGCAGCTTAGCCGGGTCAGGGACCTACGAGCAGTACTTC.

This clonotype was recorded once. This may be a read error: a much more frequent sequence differs by one nucleotide. V gene TRBV6-2 or TRBV6-3 combines with J gene TRBJ2-7; weak D call: TRBD1 (7 bases). Between the trimmed V and J ends, which lost 6 bases and 4 bases, there was a span of 19 bases. This CDR3 comprises 15 residues. The germline CDR1 and CDR2 sequences are MNHEY and SVGEGT. CDR3 bases: TGTGCCAGCAGCCCGTTTCGACAGGGAGGTTACGAGCAGTACTTC. Translating it yields CASSPFRQGGYEQYF.

As concerns this clonotype: One junction end does not reproduce the germline sequence, and a read error may be involved. This chain links TRBV28 with TRBJ1-2; TRBD1 aligns across 9 bases. This CDR3 is built from 16 residues. Germline CDR1 reads MDHEN; CDR2 reads SYDVKM. In nucleotides, the CDR3 is TGTGCCAGCAACCCTAGGCCCGGACAGGGGATGGGTGGCTACCCCTTC. Residues: CASNPRPGQGMGGYPF.